The 18 T cell receptor beta chains reported below all come from one sample, sequenced in a study of cytomegalovirus exposure and HLA in healthy donors. Both 60 Vbeta primers and 13 Jbeta primers went into the PCR. Data came from immunoSEQ multiplex PCR; TCRdb stores just in-frame clones and leaves some out. The repertoire consists of approximately 160,000 clones, with 65% to 70% occurring once and the leading ten covering roughly 4.1%. Sequencing was performed on PBMCs. Receptor source: a woman between 18 and 29 years old in good health and CMV-seropositive.

Regarding this clone: This same CDR3 is encoded by further DNA sequences in the sample. The chain links TRBV7-2 to TRBJ2-3; no firm D call. Germline V gene lookup returns CDR1 SGHTA and CDR2 FQGNSA. This CDR3 region has 12 residues. V was shortened by 1 base and J by 6 bases, with 5 bases between the two germline ends. The CDR3 spells CASSLGRDTQYF. Written as DNA, the CDR3 is TGTGCCAGCAGCTTAGGGCGGGATACGCAGTATTTT.

The rearrangement uses TRBV4-2 and TRBJ2-7; maybe TRBD2 (5 bases). CDR3 length: 14 amino acids. V shed 0 bases and J shed 5 bases, with 11 bases lying between them. Germline CDR1 is LGHNA and CDR2 is YNFKEQ. The CDR3 loop is CASSQDYMEDEQYF. Written as DNA, the CDR3 is TGTGCCAGCAGCCAAGATTATATGGAGGACGAGCAGTACTTC.

The chain recombines TRBV11-2 with TRBJ2-6, with unresolved D. This CDR3 has 17 residues. Germline V gene data show CDR1 as SGHAT and CDR2 as FQNNGV. Trimming took 3 bases from V and 0 from J, leaving 12 bases between them. In DNA, the CDR3 is TGTGCCAGCAGCTTGTACGCCGAGAGCTCTGGGGCCAACGTCCTGACTTTC. Encoded protein: CASSLYAESSGANVLTF.

The chain couples TRBV5-6 to TRBJ2-5; 10 nucleotides match TRBD2. The DNA end is more similar to TRBJ2-7, so the J call may be wrong. The CDR3 contains 15 residues. Germline V gives CDR1 SGHDT, CDR2 YYEEEE. CDR3: CASSLYTSGDYEQYF. CDR3 bases: TGTGCCAGCAGCTTATATACTAGCGGGGACTACGAGCAGTACTTC.

The rearrangement joins TRBV10-3 to TRBJ1-2; maybe TRBD1 (6 bases). The CDR3 spans 13 residues. The V end lost 10 bases, the J end lost 2 bases, and 14 bases lay between the germline ends. CDR1 and CDR2 (germline): ENHRY, SYGVKD. CDR3 in amino acids: CANRQERNYGYTF. The CDR3 DNA reads TGTGCCAACAGACAGGAGAGGAACTATGGCTACACCTTC.

This clone has more than one count but fewer than ten. V usage is TRBV2 and J usage is TRBJ1-2; possibly TRBD1 for D (5 bases). This CDR3 is 12 amino acids long. Per the germline V gene, CDR1 is SNHLY and CDR2 is FYNNEI. V lost 6 bases, J lost 8 bases, and 13 bases lay in between. CDR3 bases: TGTGCCAGCAGGATCGGGACTGGGGGCTACACCTTC. Amino acid sequence: CASRIGTGGYTF.

This clone has a handful of counts. This chain links TRBV2 with TRBJ2-5, with 11 nucleotides matching TRBD1. Per germline, CDR1 SNHLY and CDR2 FYNNEI. Germline trimming cut 4 bases from V and 1 base from J; bases unmatched to any gene: 5. This CDR3 region has 16 residues. The CDR3 protein is CASSAGQGGTQETQYF. The DNA for the CDR3 is TGTGCCAGCAGTGCGGGACAGGGGGGGACCCAAGAGACCCAGTACTTC. The whole variable domain, remainder taken from reference TRBV2 and TRBJ2-5, is EPEVTQTPSHQVTQMGQEVILRCVPISNHLYFYWYRQILGQKVEFLVSFYNNEISEKSEIFDDQFSVERPDGSNFTLKIRSTKLEDSAMYFCASSAGQGGTQETQYFGPGTRLLVL.

The chain joins TRBV6-5 to TRBJ1-5, with a possible D match to TRBD1 (6 bases). Germline-derived CDR1 and CDR2 are MNHEY and SVGAGI. CDR3 length: 13 amino acids. V was pared by 6 bases and J by 6 bases, with 12 bases between. CDR3 loop: CASSYREGQPQHF. The CDR3 DNA sequence: TGTGCCAGCAGCTACAGGGAGGGTCAGCCCCAGCATTTT.

Only a few counts were recorded for this clone. V and J are TRBV6-4 and TRBJ2-7; D is possibly TRBD1 (10 bases). Germline V gene sequence: CDR1 MRHNA, CDR2 SNTAGT. The CDR3 is 15 amino acids. The V and J ends lost 6 bases and 2 bases respectively, with 17 bases between them. DNA for the CDR3: TGTGCCAGCAGGCGGGAGGGACAGGGGCCCTACGAGCAGTACTTC. Its protein product is CASRREGQGPYEQYF.

The chain couples TRBV2 to TRBJ2-3, with TRBD2 matching 8 bases. Trimming took 5 bases from V and 3 from J; bases not matched to a gene: 10. CDR3 size: 16 residues. Per the germline V gene, CDR1 is SNHLY and CDR2 is FYNNEI. The CDR3 coding sequence is TGTGCCAGCAGTACTAAGTCGGGGGGGCTAACAGATACGCAGTATTTT. This sequence encodes CASSTKSGGLTDTQYF.

This chain connects TRBV5-1 to TRBJ1-2; no reliable D call. In germline, CDR1 is SGHRS, CDR2 YFSETQ. The length of the CDR3 is 14 residues. Trimming removed 4 bases from V and 4 bases from J, with 14 bases in between. The CDR3 DNA reads as TGCGCCAGCAGCCCCTTGAGAGGATTCTATGGCTACACCTTC. Amino acids: CASSPLRGFYGYTF.

This clone has a handful of counts. V is TRBV29-1 and J is TRBJ2-1; 12 bases match TRBD2. The ends lost 6 bases at V and 4 bases at J; junction bases unmatched: 4. There are 14 residues in the CDR3. The germline CDR1 and CDR2 sequences are SQVTM and ANQGSEA. The CDR3 sequence: CSVATSGSYNEQFF. The CDR3 nucleotides are TGCAGCGTAGCGACTAGCGGGAGTTACAATGAGCAGTTCTTC.

There are a few counts of this clone. The gene calls are TRBV6-6 and TRBJ2-3; D not certain. The germline gives CDR1 MNHNY, CDR2 SVGAGI (reference sequence). CDR3 length equals 12 residues. V lost 5 bases to trimming and J lost 2 bases, with 5 bases between them. CDR3 amino acids: CASSPNTDTQYF. CDR3 nucleotide sequence: TGTGCCAGCAGTCCTAACACAGATACGCAGTATTTT.

The CDR3 sequence: CASSVDTQGAYGYTF. The CDR3 region has the DNA TGTGCCAGCAGCGTAGATACGCAGGGGGCCTATGGCTACACCTTC. The chain is built from TRBV9 and TRBJ1-2, with 8 positions matching TRBD1. Germline CDR1 is SGDLS and CDR2 is YYNGEE. V lost 0 bases to trimming and J lost 4 bases; unmatched junction nucleotides: 5. The CDR3 is 15 residues long.

The chain carries TRBV5-1 and TRBJ2-7; 10 bases align to TRBD1. The CDR3 has 14 amino acids. J was trimmed by 5 bases and V by 8 bases; bases with no gene match: 10. Per the germline V gene, CDR1 is SGHRS and CDR2 is YFSETQ. CDR3 DNA sequence: TGCGCCAGTCAGACAGGGGGCGCTTCCAACGAGCAGTACTTC. This codes for CASQTGGASNEQYF.

The chain has TRBV10-2 and TRBJ1-2; D is perhaps TRBD1 (5 bases). CDR1 is WSHSY, CDR2 SAAADI, per germline. The germline V and J ends were trimmed by 4 bases and 3 bases, with 6 bases remaining between them. The length of the CDR3 is 12 residues. CDR3 residues: CASSGGDYGYTF. CDR3 in DNA: TGCGCCAGCAGTGGGGGGGACTATGGCTACACCTTC.

This chain links TRBV7-8 with TRBJ1-1, with TRBD1 identical over 7 bases. V was clipped by 1 base and J by 10 bases; unmatched bases: 3. The CDR3 is 12 residues long. CDR1 and CDR2 from the germline V gene are SGHVS and FQNEAQ. The CDR3 reads CASSLGQGRAFF. Written as DNA, the CDR3 is TGTGCCAGCAGCTTAGGACAGGGTAGAGCTTTCTTT.

The rearrangement joins TRBV7-9 to TRBJ1-4; D ambiguous. This CDR3 is built from 14 residues. Germline loops: CDR1 SEHNR, CDR2 FQNEAQ (reference sequence). Trimming took 5 bases from V and 5 from J, leaving 12 bases between them. CDR3 nucleotides: TGTGCCAGCAGCACAAAATCTCCCAATGAAAAACTGTTTTTT. It translates to CASSTKSPNEKLFF. Based on the CDR3 plus reference TRBV7-9 and TRBJ1-4, the full variable domain is DTGVSQNPRHKITKRGQNVTFRCDPISEHNRLYWYRQTLGQGPEFLTYFQNEAQLEKSRLLSDRFSAERPKGSFSTLEIQRTEQGDSAMYLCASSTKSPNEKLFFGSGTQLSVL.